The 20 T cell receptor beta chains presented below share a single source sample, sequenced in a study of human T cells and chemical hapten exposure. TCRdb redid the calling of the RACE reads with MiXCR, one entry per CDR3 protein. The profile shows over 75,000 distinct CDR3 sequences, approximately 8% of them singletons. Time point denoted: patch test 1, 2 weeks after DPC sensitization. Treatment denoted: therapeutic diphenylcyclopropenone sensitization with weekly scalp DPC. The input for sequencing was whole blood, taken in connection with sensitization to the hapten diphenylcyclopropenone (DPC). The receptors come from a woman aged 25 to 39 with alopecia areata. Some clones in this sample may be carry-over from other donors' samples.

This clonotype was detected many times. V usage is TRBV9 and J usage is TRBJ2-3; possibly TRBD1 for D (7 bases). This CDR3 comprises 16 residues. Trimming took off 0 bases at V and 4 bases at J, with 15 bases between the two ends. CDR1 and CDR2 (germline): SGDLS, YYNGEE. The CDR3 DNA follows: TGTGCCAGCAGCGTAGCTCCCCAGGGGGGCGCAGATACGCAGTATTTT. It codes for CASSVAPQGGADTQYF.

This clonotype was seen repeatedly, ten times or more. This chain joins TRBV6-2 or TRBV6-3 and TRBJ2-7; D not resolved. The V gene's germline CDR1 is MNHEY and CDR2 SVGEGT. The germline V and J ends were trimmed by 6 bases and 2 bases, with 14 bases remaining between them. The CDR3 has 14 amino acids. CDR3 protein: CASRRIEFPYEQYF. CDR3 nucleotide sequence: TGTGCCAGCAGAAGAATAGAGTTCCCCTACGAGCAGTACTTC.

The V and J genes are TRBV10-2 and TRBJ2-6, with D tentatively TRBD1 (6 bases). The CDR3 loop spans 15 amino acids. V lost 5 bases, J lost 0 bases, and 8 bases lay in between. The germline CDR1 and CDR2 sequences are WSHSY and SAAADI. CDR3 coding DNA: TGCGCCAGCAGTACACAGGGCTCTGGGGCCAACGTCCTGACTTTC. Encoded protein: CASSTQGSGANVLTF.

This clonotype was recorded many times. The chain recombines TRBV20-1 with TRBJ2-7, with 15 bases matching TRBD2. The CDR3 covers 17 residues. Germline V CDR1 and CDR2: DFQATT, SNEGSKA (reference sequence). V was clipped by 6 bases and J by 0 bases; unmatched bases: 9. CDR3 sequence (DNA): TGCAGTGCGATGAGGACTAGCGGGGGGGCGAGCTCCTACGAGCAGTACTTC. This gives the protein CSAMRTSGGASSYEQYF.

This clonotype was seen at least ten times. The V gene is TRBV2, the J gene TRBJ2-7, with D unresolved. CDR1 SNHLY and CDR2 FYNNEI come from the germline V gene. The length of the CDR3 is 13 residues. Trimming pared 2 bases from V and 3 bases from J, leaving 8 bases between. CDR3 residues: CASSETGFYEQYF. The CDR3, as DNA: TGTGCCAGCAGTGAAACGGGTTTCTACGAGCAGTACTTC.

This clonotype was seen a handful of times. The V and J genes are TRBV4-2 and TRBJ2-3, with D perhaps TRBD2 (5 bases). The V gene's germline CDR1 is LGHNA and CDR2 YNFKEQ. This CDR3 is built from 14 residues. V shed 4 bases and J shed 3 bases, with 11 bases lying between them. The CDR3 region is CASSPNRGTDTQYF. DNA of the CDR3: TGTGCCAGCAGCCCGAATCGGGGTACAGATACGCAGTATTTT.

The chain employs TRBV7-2 and TRBJ1-4, with D possibly matching TRBD1 (5 bases). Germline V lookup: CDR1 SGHTA, CDR2 FQGNSA. The V end was cut by 1 base, the J end by 8 bases, with 14 bases between. This CDR3 has 15 residues. The CDR3 region is CASSLVGGSGEKLFF. In DNA, the CDR3 is TGTGCCAGCAGCTTAGTCGGGGGTTCAGGGGAAAAACTGTTTTTT.

This clonotype was picked up many times. The CDR3 here is CSAIPGTSGALTQYF. CDR3 nucleotides: TGCAGTGCTATCCCCGGGACTAGCGGGGCCCTTACGCAGTATTTT. This chain joins TRBV20-1 and TRBJ2-3, with 13 bases identical to TRBD2. There are 15 residues in the CDR3. Germline V CDR1 and CDR2: DFQATT, SNEGSKA (reference sequence). J was trimmed by 8 bases and V by 4 bases; bases with no gene match: 9.

This clonotype appeared many times. The V and J genes are TRBV7-2 and TRBJ2-1; D might be TRBD2 (5 bases). V lost 5 bases, J lost 9 bases, and 14 bases lay in between. Germline V gene lookup returns CDR1 SGHTA and CDR2 FQGNSA. The CDR3 length is 13 residues. In DNA form, the CDR3 reads TGTGCCAGCAGCCGAACCGGGATCCTTGAGCAGTTCTTC. Protein product: CASSRTGILEQFF.

The DNA of the CDR3 is TGTGCCAGCAGCCGCAGGGACGAGCAGTACTTC. It encodes CASSRRDEQYF. The chain carries TRBV6-2 or TRBV6-3 and TRBJ2-7; perhaps TRBD1 as D (5 bases). Trimming cost V 6 bases and J 5 bases, with 8 bases left between them. The CDR3 sequence is 11 residues long. In germline, CDR1 is MNHEY, CDR2 SVGEGT.

A few counts support this clonotype. The rearrangement links TRBV6-5 to TRBJ1-4; D might be TRBD1 (6 bases). There are 15 residues in the CDR3. Per germline, CDR1 MNHEY and CDR2 SVGAGI. V was shortened by 0 bases and J by 6 bases, with 11 bases between the two germline ends. In DNA form, the CDR3 reads TGTGCCAGCAGTTACTCCGGGGGCGGACATGAAAAACTGTTTTTT. Translating it yields CASSYSGGGHEKLFF.

The chain has TRBV20-1 and TRBJ1-1; unclear D gene. Looked up from germline, CDR1 is DFQATT and CDR2 is SNEGSKA (reference sequence). Trimming removed 6 bases at V and 5 bases at J, with 13 bases between. The CDR3 extends over 12 amino acids. The chain's CDR3 is CSASSMGTEAFF. Here the CDR3 DNA reads TGCAGTGCGAGTTCTATGGGAACTGAAGCTTTCTTT.

The V gene is TRBV11-2, the J gene TRBJ1-6; D call uncertain. This CDR3 contains 14 residues. Trimming shortened V by 5 bases and J by 7 bases, and 12 bases separated the two germline ends. Germline loops: CDR1 SGHAT, CDR2 FQNNGV. The CDR3 coding sequence is TGTGCCAGCAGCCAGGAGACTCACAATTCACCCCTCCACTTT. This gives the protein CASSQETHNSPLHF.

In this sample, this clonotype turned up many times. J is TRBJ1-1 and V is TRBV20-1; no reliable D call. Trimming shortened V by 0 bases and J by 4 bases, and 12 bases separated the two germline ends. CDR1 and CDR2 (germline): DFQATT, SNEGSKA (reference sequence). The CDR3 sequence is 14 residues long. The CDR3 nucleotides are TGCAGTGCTAGAGATCCCAGGTCTAGCACTGAAGCTTTCTTT. Translating it yields CSARDPRSSTEAFF.

This clonotype showed up many times. The chain couples TRBV12-5 to TRBJ2-7; D is unresolved. V lost 2 bases and J lost 5, with 4 bases in between. This CDR3 region has 11 residues. The germline V gene has CDR1 LGHNT and CDR2 FRNRAP. CDR3 DNA sequence: TGTGCTAGTGGTTTGTACCACGAGCAGTACTTC. Amino acids: CASGLYHEQYF.

This clonotype was counted ten times or more. V and J are TRBV21-1 and TRBJ2-3; the listed D gene, TRBD1, was not tested against the DNA. TRBV21-1 is marked as a pseudogene. CDR3 length: 15 residues. CDR3 coding DNA: TGTGCCAGCAGATCCGGGACAGGGGCCTTGAATACGCAGTATTTT. Translation gives CASRSGTGALNTQYF.

This clonotype was seen at least ten times. The J gene is TRBJ2-1, the V gene TRBV7-2; TRBD2 matches 9 bases. Germline assignment: CDR1 SGHTA and CDR2 FQGNSA. CDR3 length equals 14 residues. V shed 8 bases and J 8 bases; nucleotides not matched to a gene: 10. The CDR3 DNA reads TGTGCCAGCCGGAGGCGGGGGGGATTTTATGAGCAGTTCTTC. This gives the protein CASRRRGGFYEQFF.

This chain uses TRBV20-1 with TRBJ1-1; 7 bases map to TRBD1. The CDR3 has 13 amino acids. The V gene end was trimmed by 3 bases and the J gene end by 3 bases; junction bases not matched to a gene: 4. CDR1 is DFQATT and CDR2 is SNEGSKA in the germline V gene (reference sequence). Here the CDR3 reads CSASDRVHTEAFF. The CDR3 bases are TGCAGTGCTAGTGACAGGGTTCACACTGAAGCTTTCTTT.

The chain recombines TRBV5-1 with TRBJ1-1; a weak D match, TRBD1 (5 bases). The CDR3 has 18 residues. The ends were cut back, 0 bases at V and 1 base at J, with 19 bases in the middle. Looked up from germline, CDR1 is SGHRS and CDR2 is YFSETQ. CDR3 protein: CASSLVPRGVMKNTEAFF. In DNA, the CDR3 is TGCGCCAGCAGCTTGGTCCCCAGAGGGGTCATGAAGAACACTGAAGCTTTCTTT.

About this clonotype: A much larger clonotype is one base distant, so this may be a read error. The rearrangement uses TRBV5-1 and TRBJ1-1, with 7 nucleotides matching TRBD1. Trimming took 7 bases from V and 3 from J; bases not matched to a gene: 9. CDR3 length equals 14 residues. CDR1 is SGHRS, CDR2 YFSETQ, per germline. The CDR3 region is CASREGQVHTEAFF. CDR3 sequence (DNA): TGCGCCAGCCGCGAAGGACAGGTTCACACTGAAGCTTTCTTT.